This T cell receptor beta chain was retrieved from a study of blood T cell repertoires in COVID-19. Study background: Whether acute or convalescent, the COVID-19 samples came from the United States, Italy and Spain. PBMCs, B-cell-depleted T cells, or T cells were the source of the cDNA or gDNA that made up the material.

Germline assignment: CDR1 SEHNR and CDR2 FQNEAQ (reference sequence). The CDR3 has 15 residues. The ends lost 5 bases at V and 5 bases at J; junction bases unmatched: 8. Authors' methods: Reference gene primer amplification gave estimated nucleated cell counts. Produced via immunoSEQ multiplex PCR; TCRdb's table is partial and in-frame only. V and J calls and clone size are copied from that table; D and trimming were computed from the DNA. The sample has 120,000 to 150,000 clones, 85% to 90% seen once; the top ten hold 2.5% to 3.5%. This chain uses TRBV7-9 with TRBJ2-5; 10 positions match TRBD2. Sequences were obtained from peripheral blood. The receptor was derived from a woman in her sixties or seventies with active COVID-19. This CDR3 reads CASSLGLAGAETQYF. In DNA form, the CDR3 reads TGTGCCAGCAGCCTAGGGCTAGCGGGAGCGGAGACCCAGTACTTC.